Listed below are T cell receptor beta chains from one sample, sequenced in a study of Ad26.COV2.S vaccination and SARS-CoV-2 variants. TCRdb keeps only in-frame clones here, not all; method: immunoSEQ multiplex PCR. The data contain around 400,000 clones, approximately 92% of them singletons. The sample consisted of peripheral blood, taken in a trial of Ad26.COV2.S vaccine versus placebo. Every receptor here comes from a person aged 18 to 59 who received the Ad26.COV2.S COVID-19 vaccine or a placebo. CDR3s include the opening cysteine and the closing phenylalanine or tryptophan. Each record gives: V gene, clone size, CDR3 length, CDR3 protein. Some rows have no size entry. The others give once, few or many, or a class for an expanded clone.

v_gene: TRBV28
abundance: NA
len: 16
CDR3aa: CASSRPIRGINEKLFF

v_gene: TRBV7-9
abundance: NA
len: 15
CDR3aa: CASSLAGITYNEQFF

v_gene: TRBV30
abundance: NA
len: 13
CDR3aa: CAWSDGRGYEQYF

v_gene: TRBV5-4
abundance: NA
len: 14
CDR3aa: CASSSPGGWTEAFF

v_gene: TRBV28
abundance: NA
len: 13
CDR3aa: CASSTTGGRGYTF

v_gene: TRBV5-8
abundance: NA
len: 15
CDR3aa: CASSPGQGYGNTIYF

v_gene: TRBV27
abundance: once
len: 19
CDR3aa: CASSVTARGVGSGANVLTF

v_gene: TRBV28
abundance: NA
len: 16
CDR3aa: CASSVGQGIGNSPLHF

v_gene: TRBV11-2
abundance: NA
len: 15
CDR3aa: CASSLDVSGISEQFF

v_gene: TRBV6-6
abundance: NA
len: 14
CDR3aa: CASSYLADSYEQYF

v_gene: TRBV28
abundance: NA
len: 14
CDR3aa: CASSLSSTNEKLFF

v_gene: TRBV6-5
abundance: NA
len: 14
CDR3aa: CASSPGTPRDGYTF

v_gene: TRBV4-3
abundance: NA
len: 14
CDR3aa: CASSQRSWGNEQFF

v_gene: TRBV5-1
abundance: NA
len: 14
CDR3aa: CASSQHRGDTEAFF

v_gene: TRBV19
abundance: few
len: 15
CDR3aa: CASSFLDRANYGYTF

v_gene: TRBV11-2
abundance: NA
len: 14
CDR3aa: CASRDLGDPYEQYF

v_gene: TRBV7-9
abundance: NA
len: 14
CDR3aa: CASSLGQGIDEQYF

v_gene: TRBV6-5
abundance: NA
len: 15
CDR3aa: CASSYSTGDSYGYTF

v_gene: TRBV6-2/TRBV6-3
abundance: NA
len: 11
CDR3aa: CASSFNYEQYF

v_gene: TRBV15
abundance: NA
len: 15
CDR3aa: CATSRGHRGNTEAFF

v_gene: TRBV27
abundance: NA
len: 15
CDR3aa: CASSLGRAGTGELFF

v_gene: TRBV20-1
abundance: NA
len: 14
CDR3aa: CSASELAGTGELFF

v_gene: TRBV27
abundance: NA
len: 13
CDR3aa: CASGVTSNNEQFF

v_gene: TRBV9
abundance: few
len: 15
CDR3aa: CASSGGQGVNQPQHF

v_gene: TRBV7-9
abundance: NA
len: 16
CDR3aa: CASSSPGGGPGGEQYF

v_gene: TRBV7-9
abundance: NA
len: 16
CDR3aa: CASSLVRDRGRSEAFF

v_gene: TRBV9
abundance: NA
len: 13
CDR3aa: CASWDTSTDTQYF

v_gene: TRBV18
abundance: NA
len: 16
CDR3aa: CASSPRTSGSQETQYF

v_gene: TRBV6-5
abundance: NA
len: 15
CDR3aa: CASSYSRDRVYGYTF

v_gene: TRBV7-9
abundance: NA
len: 13
CDR3aa: CASSFRGNGELFF

v_gene: TRBV11-2
abundance: few
len: 13
CDR3aa: CASSPGTGGEAFF

v_gene: TRBV7-9
abundance: NA
len: 15
CDR3aa: CASSSVRDRGYEQYF

v_gene: TRBV14
abundance: once
len: 15
CDR3aa: CASSPGLAGIDTQYF

v_gene: TRBV7-9
abundance: NA
len: 15
CDR3aa: CASSKGPSFQETQYF

v_gene: TRBV2
abundance: NA
len: 13
CDR3aa: CASSDFENTEAFF

v_gene: TRBV25-1
abundance: NA
len: 14
CDR3aa: CAKGDRGRGQPQHF

v_gene: TRBV4-1
abundance: NA
len: 15
CDR3aa: CASSQDPTADYGYTF

v_gene: TRBV19
abundance: NA
len: 14
CDR3aa: CASSTGFEAYEQYF

v_gene: TRBV18
abundance: NA
len: 14
CDR3aa: CASSPGSTNEKLFF

v_gene: TRBV11-3
abundance: NA
len: 12
CDR3aa: CASSYGKKTQYF

v_gene: TRBV4-2
abundance: NA
len: 16
CDR3aa: CASSQAAGHPNTEAFF

v_gene: TRBV5-5
abundance: NA
len: 15
CDR3aa: CASSPRDRTYNEQFF

v_gene: TRBV28
abundance: NA
len: 13
CDR3aa: CASSLRITGELFF

v_gene: TRBV7-7
abundance: NA
len: 15
CDR3aa: CASSSGTSGNNEQFF

v_gene: TRBV12-3/TRBV12-4
abundance: NA
len: 13
CDR3aa: CASSFSGSAEQFF

v_gene: TRBV16
abundance: NA
len: 12
CDR3aa: CASSPRPGEQFF

v_gene: TRBV15
abundance: NA
len: 16
CDR3aa: CATSRDPRLNTGELFF

v_gene: TRBV5-1
abundance: NA
len: 14
CDR3aa: CASRNTGGSGELFF

v_gene: TRBV3-1/TRBV3-2
abundance: NA
len: 18
CDR3aa: CASSQSLGQGTSSYEQYF

v_gene: TRBV30
abundance: NA
len: 13
CDR3aa: CAWRYTGNYGYTF

v_gene: TRBV13
abundance: NA
len: 12
CDR3aa: CASSPGALEQYF

v_gene: TRBV28
abundance: NA
len: 16
CDR3aa: CASSLARTGVYNEQFF

v_gene: TRBV19
abundance: once
len: 15
CDR3aa: CASSIQGVSNTEAFF

v_gene: TRBV6-5
abundance: NA
len: 13
CDR3aa: CASRGRLLTEAFF

v_gene: TRBV30
abundance: once
len: 12
CDR3aa: CAWSVLGEKLFF